The TCR beta chain described here comes from a study of response to subunit inactivated influenza vaccine. Points from the study as a whole: Few additional T cells are recruited per seasonal influenza vaccination, authors suggested.

MiXCR, applied by TCRdb to the RT-PCR reads, yields one record per CDR3 protein. The sample includes around 530,000 distinct CDR3 sequences, approximately 15% of them seen just once. Germline values: CDR1 SGHDT, CDR2 YYEEEE. J gave up 3 bases and V 5 bases, and 8 bases lay outside the gene matches. The CDR3 totals 16 residues. This clonotype has at least ten counts. Antigen: not known. Sequenced material: CD4+ T cells sorted from PBMCs, taken 23 to 25 months after vaccination. The chain links TRBV5-6 to TRBJ2-3; 11 bases map to TRBD2. This sequence was found in a man between 45 and 75 years old who received an inactivated influenza vaccine. CDR3 bases: TGTGCCAGCAGGTTAGCGGGGGGGGAATGGACAGATACGCAGTATTTT. Translating gives CASRLAGGEWTDTQYF. The whole variable domain, remainder taken from reference TRBV5-6 and TRBJ2-3, is DAGVTQSPTHLIKTRGQQVTLRCSPKSGHDTVSWYQQALGQGPQFIFQYYEEEERQRGNFPDRFSGHQFPNYSSELNVNALLLGDSALYLCASRLAGGEWTDTQYFGPGTRLTVL.